This is a list of T cell receptor beta chains from one sample in a study of T cell responses to AZD1222 COVID-19 vaccine. TCRdb's copy holds only in-frame clones and misses some; the assay was immunoSEQ multiplex PCR. The sample lists around 130,000 clones; roughly nine tenths were seen once. Specimen: peripheral blood, collected on day 0 of AZD1222 vaccination. Source of these receptors: an adult in good health. Each CDR3 is given with its conserved first and last residue.

v_call cdr3_length cdr3_aa
TRBV21-1 19 CAIVRTGKRLAGFAGELFF
TRBV11-2 15 CASSLGPGAGNTIYF
TRBV3-1/TRBV3-2 12 CASSQEASTLFF
TRBV15 14 CATSRQARTDTQYF
TRBV20-1 18 CSASTKRAILRGNQPQHF
TRBV27 14 CASSSGGPNYGYTF
TRBV6-5 16 CASSYSFATVTYEQYF
TRBV9 18 CASSPGSTGVQHQETQYF
TRBV19 17 CASSITVSHSSTYGYTF
TRBV6-2/TRBV6-3 14 CASSYRGGVSGYTF
TRBV6-6 15 CASSYWLAEQETQYF
TRBV4-1 15 CASSQGQGTYNEQFF
TRBV7-9 15 CASSLGTGDLDGYTF
TRBV19 14 CASSMDRGGNEQFF
TRBV10-3 14 CAISLRGENNEQFF
TRBV3-1/TRBV3-2 15 CASSQEAMNTGELFF
TRBV9 14 CASSPYTGGYGYTF
TRBV7-7 15 CASSLGIAGRNEQFF
TRBV2 15 CASSPLSPGNTEAFF
TRBV6-5 15 CASSFDRGDKVEAFF
TRBV9 15 CASSVEGTPGNTIYF
TRBV9 13 CAAGRGPNTEAFF
TRBV14 16 CASSQVRGGYQETQYF
TRBV12-5 16 CASGSGTTGRGEKLFF
TRBV24-1 15 CATSPPSGRYNEQFF
TRBV10-3 16 CAITQFPGQGNTEAFF
TRBV18 15 CASSPPEGRVSEAFF
TRBV29-1 12 CSVEVTQETQYF
TRBV29-1 14 CSVEATTGGTEAFF
TRBV27 13 CASSQTPYQPQHF
TRBV6-5 14 CASSFTGGDTEAFF
TRBV6-5 14 CASTGKGRNQPQHF
TRBV9 12 CASSGGGTEAFF
TRBV7-9 15 CASSLFHYTDTEAFF
TRBV6-5 14 CASRAQLADNEQFF
TRBV6-2/TRBV6-3 15 CASSLPTHSNQPQHF
TRBV24-1 16 CATSDPGTGATDTQYF
TRBV14 13 CASSPRSTDGYTF
TRBV29-1 11 CSVERGETQYF
TRBV18 18 CASSPNTGRPTPYNEQFF
TRBV5-4 13 CASSLETSTEAFF
TRBV7-9 15 CASSPDPGGYNEQFF
TRBV19 13 CASRYTGGSGYTF
TRBV6-5 13 CASRRLMNTEAFF
TRBV6-2/TRBV6-3 20 CASSRLAGGVAVSNTGELFF
TRBV5-4 14 CASSLGDRDYGYTF